This T cell receptor (beta chain) originates from a study of radiotherapy plus CTLA-4 blockade in lung cancer. Study overall: Objective responses arose in approximately 17% of patients, and roughly 31% experienced disease control. Study results and caveats: Interferon-beta, together with early blood T cell clone dynamics, reportedly best predicted response. Among blood TCR repertoires after radiotherapy plus ipilimumab, tumor-derived clones expanded.

V shed 6 bases and J 4 bases; nucleotides not matched to a gene: 9. Germline CDR1 reads KGHSH; CDR2 reads LQKENI. CDR3 size: 15 residues. The method was immunoSEQ multiplex PCR; TCRdb's version includes in-frame clones alone and lacks a portion of them. The sample consists of 40,000 or so clones, more than 60% of them appearing once. Turning to this clone: Its specificity is unknown.

The chain is built from TRBV18 and TRBJ2-1, with TRBD1 matching over 7 bases. This TCR was recovered from a human donor with non-small cell lung cancer who had a partial response to radiotherapy plus ipilimumab. This material consisted of peripheral blood, taken from a patient treated with radiotherapy plus ipilimumab. The DNA of the CDR3 is TGTGCCAGCTCGCTCAACAGGGGCCGATACAATGAGCAGTTCTTC. It is translated as CASSLNRGRYNEQFF. Complete variable domain (other parts from reference TRBV18 and TRBJ2-1): NAGVMQNPRHLVRRRGQEARLRCSPMKGHSHVYWYRQLPEEGLKFMVYLQKENIIDESGMPKERFSAEFPKEGPSILRIQQVVRGDSAAYFCASSLNRGRYNEQFFGPGTRLTVL.